This entry lists 7 T cell receptor beta chains sequenced from one sample in a study of OX40 agonist ivuxolimab in advanced cancers. Assay: immunoSEQ multiplex PCR; the TCRdb copy retains only in-frame clones and omits some. The sample holds tens of thousands of clones, 70% to 85% seen once. The sequencing used CD4+ or CD8+ T cells sorted from blood, collected in a trial of the OX40 agonist ivuxolimab. These TCRs come from an adult with an advanced solid tumor such as melanoma, head and neck, liver or kidney cancer.

The chain has TRBV9 and TRBJ2-5; possibly TRBD1 or TRBD2 for D (5 bases each). CDR1 and CDR2 from the germline V gene are SGDLS and YYNGEE. The CDR3 loop spans 13 amino acids. V lost 3 bases and J lost 5, with 11 bases in between. DNA for the CDR3: TGTGCCAGCAGCGGACCAGAGGGGGAGACCCAGTACTTC. Protein sequence: CASSGPEGETQYF. Looking up the rest from reference TRBV9 and TRBJ2-5 gives the full variable domain: DSGVTQTPKHLITATGQRVTLRCSPRSGDLSVYWYQQSLDQGLQFLIQYYNGEERAKGNILERFSAQQFPDLHSELNLSSLELGDSALYFCASSGPEGETQYFGPGTRLLVL.

The chain links TRBV28 to TRBJ2-3; D tentatively fits TRBD1 or TRBD2 (6 bases each). V was shortened by 3 bases and J by 5 bases, with 12 bases between the two germline ends. This CDR3 is built from 14 residues. CDR1 is MDHEN and CDR2 is SYDVKM in the germline V gene. The CDR3 region is CASSFGGQGDTQYF. In DNA, the CDR3 is TGTGCCAGCAGTTTTGGGGGGCAGGGAGATACGCAGTATTTT.

This chain joins TRBV5-2 and TRBJ2-3. TRBV5-2 is marked as a pseudogene. This CDR3 contains 15 residues. The CDR3 protein is CASSPDSGGTDTQYF. The CDR3 DNA reads TGTGCCAGCAGTCCAGACAGCGGAGGCACAGATACGCAGTATTTT.

This rearrangement joins TRBV19 to TRBJ2-2; 8 nucleotides match TRBD1. From germline, CDR1 is LNHDA and CDR2 SQIVND (reference sequence). The CDR3 spans 18 residues. V shed 2 bases and J 1 base; nucleotides not matched to a gene: 9. CDR3 in amino acids: CASSIYGVGTGNTGELFF. Written as DNA, the CDR3 is TGTGCCAGTAGTATATACGGGGTAGGGACAGGGAACACCGGGGAGCTGTTTTTT.

The CDR3 loop is CASSEHPASEQFF. The CDR3 DNA reads TGTGCCAGCAGCGAGCACCCAGCGAGTGAGCAGTTCTTC. The chain joins TRBV9 to TRBJ2-1, with unresolved D. The germline CDR1 and CDR2 sequences are SGDLS and YYNGEE. This CDR3 has 13 amino acids. The V gene lost 3 bases and the J gene lost 9 bases, with 13 bases spanning the gap.

The CDR3 DNA is TGTGCCAGCACCCCCGCACTCTGGAGGCATGGCTACACCTTC. This gives the protein CASTPALWRHGYTF. V gene TRBV6-5 combines with J gene TRBJ1-2; D is unclear. The CDR3 loop spans 14 amino acids. V lost 7 bases and J lost 6, with 18 bases in between. Germline V gives CDR1 MNHEY, CDR2 SVGAGI.

The chain is built from TRBV19 and TRBJ1-1; D is uncertain. V lost 7 bases and J lost 4, with 13 bases in between. Germline CDR1 LNHDA, CDR2 SQIVND (reference sequence). The CDR3 runs to 13 residues. CDR3 region: CASISRTGTEAFF. DNA for the CDR3: TGTGCCAGTATAAGCCGTACGGGCACTGAAGCTTTCTTT.